This entry lists 14 T cell receptor beta chains sequenced from one sample in a study of T cells in localized non-small cell lung cancer. Clones were sequenced by immunoSEQ multiplex PCR, and TCRdb holds only the in-frame ones, with some missing. The table lists roughly 1,500 clones, less than 25% of them singletons. The sample was normal lung tissue next to the tumor, taken before any cancer treatment. These receptors originate from a male donor aged 60 or over with stage II lung adenocarcinoma.

This clone rates as medium-sized. This chain joins TRBV9 and TRBJ2-7, with D perhaps TRBD1 (6 bases). CDR1 SGDLS and CDR2 YYNGEE come from the germline V gene. The CDR3 spans 14 residues. Trimming left V 4 bases short and J 6 bases short, with 17 bases between. CDR3 sequence: CASSSSRTVVEQYF. For the CDR3, the DNA is TGTGCCAGCAGCTCCTCGCGGACAGTGGTCGAGCAGTACTTC.

This clone rates as medium-sized (0.01 to 0.1%). This chain uses TRBV6-8 with TRBJ2-7, with D unclear. The germline gives CDR1 MNHGY, CDR2 SAAAGT. The V gene lost 5 bases and the J gene lost 4 bases, with 18 bases spanning the gap. The CDR3 totals 15 residues. In DNA form, the CDR3 reads TGTGCCAGCAGTGCCACTACAGAATACCTTTACGAGCAGTACTTC. Translating it yields CASSATTEYLYEQYF.

This clone was recorded only once. The chain carries TRBV10-1 and TRBJ2-1; TRBD1 might be the D (5 bases). The CDR3 length is 12 residues. Germline V gives CDR1 WNHNN, CDR2 SYGVQD (reference sequence). The V gene lost 4 bases and the J gene lost 8 bases, with 9 bases spanning the gap. The CDR3 DNA reads TGCGCCAGCAGTGGCAGGGCAGATGAGCAGTTCTTC. Amino acid sequence: CASSGRADEQFF.

This clone ranks as large. The chain carries TRBV18 and TRBJ1-5, with a weak D call TRBD1 (6 bases). The CDR3 sequence is 14 residues long. Germline V lookup: CDR1 KGHSH, CDR2 LQKENI. V was trimmed by 6 bases and J by 6 bases, leaving 15 bases between them. The CDR3 reads CASSPGQMGQPQHF. The CDR3 DNA sequence: TGTGCCAGCTCCCCAGGACAGATGGGTCAGCCCCAGCATTTT.

This clone has more than one count but fewer than ten. The V gene is TRBV9, the J gene TRBJ2-5; tentatively, D is TRBD2 (5 bases). V was cut by 0 bases and J by 9 bases, with 12 bases left in between. Germline V CDR1 and CDR2: SGDLS, YYNGEE. There are 13 residues in the CDR3. The DNA for the CDR3 is TGTGCCAGCAGCGTAGAGGGCGGGTCGGCCCAGTACTTC. Its translation: CASSVEGGSAQYF.

The genes are TRBV28 and TRBJ2-7; weak D call: TRBD1 (5 bases). Germline V CDR1 and CDR2: MDHEN, SYDVKM. The CDR3 is 12 amino acids. V was trimmed by 2 bases and J by 9 bases, leaving 11 bases between them. In nucleotides, the CDR3 is TGTGCCAGCAGTTTAAGGGGTCGCCCGCAGTACTTC. This codes for CASSLRGRPQYF.

V and J are TRBV11-3 and TRBJ2-6; D remains ambiguous. CDR1 and CDR2 (germline): SGHNT, YENEEA. Trimming took 1 base from V and 0 from J, leaving 4 bases between them. CDR3 size: 15 residues. The CDR3 nucleotides are TGTGCCAGCAGCTTAGGGGACTCTGGGGCCAACGTCCTGACTTTC. Encoded protein: CASSLGDSGANVLTF.

This clone was recorded a few times. The rearrangement uses TRBV4-1 and TRBJ2-7; 10 bases agree with TRBD1. Trimming took 4 bases from V and 3 from J; bases not matched to a gene: 6. The CDR3 loop spans 15 amino acids. The germline gives CDR1 MGHRA, CDR2 YSYEKL. CDR3 residues: CASSPTGTGVYEQYF. Here the CDR3 DNA reads TGCGCCAGCAGCCCAACCGGGACAGGGGTCTACGAGCAGTACTTC.

This clone has a handful of counts. This rearrangement joins TRBV23-1 to TRBJ1-1; possible D gene TRBD1, 6 bases. TRBV23-1 is labeled an ORF, and its function is uncertain. The CDR3 extends over 13 amino acids. V was cut by 6 bases and J by 1 base, with 9 bases left in between. CDR3 residues: CASSSDRNTEAFF. In DNA form, the CDR3 reads TGCGCCAGCAGCTCGGACAGGAACACTGAAGCTTTCTTT.

This clone was seen a handful of times. V and J are TRBV6-8 and TRBJ2-1; 9 bases agree with TRBD2. From germline, CDR1 is MNHGY and CDR2 SAAAGT. V lost 0 bases and J lost 9; bases outside the gene matches: 6. The CDR3 runs 15 residues. The CDR3 sequence is CASSYSTSGGSEQFF. The CDR3 DNA reads TGTGCCAGCAGTTACTCGACCAGCGGGGGGAGTGAGCAGTTCTTC.

This clone was seen more than once but under ten times. This rearrangement joins TRBV11-3 to TRBJ1-2; 7 nucleotides agree with TRBD1. The germline gives CDR1 SGHNT, CDR2 YENEEA. The CDR3 loop spans 14 amino acids. The V gene end was trimmed by 3 bases and the J gene end by 4 bases; junction bases not matched to a gene: 5. The CDR3 sequence: CASSLSGGSYGYTF. The CDR3 region has the DNA TGTGCCAGCAGCTTGTCAGGGGGTAGCTATGGCTACACCTTC.

The chain carries TRBV5-1 and TRBJ2-1; possible D gene TRBD2, 6 bases. Deletions cut 4 bases from V and 3 bases from J, with 14 bases between. This CDR3 has 15 amino acids. CDR1 is SGHRS and CDR2 is YFSETQ in the germline V gene. The CDR3: CASSTSWPVYNEQFF. In DNA form, the CDR3 reads TGCGCCAGCAGCACTAGCTGGCCCGTCTACAATGAGCAGTTCTTC.

V gene TRBV30 combines with J gene TRBJ2-1; TRBD2 matches at 9 bases. Germline CDR1 is GTSNPN and CDR2 is SVGIG (reference sequence). The CDR3 sequence is 15 residues long. Losses at the gene ends were 6 bases for V and 8 bases for J; bases not matched to a gene: 14. The CDR3 coding sequence is TGTGCCTGCGCCCCCAGCGGGAGGATCGGGGATGAGCAGTTCTTC. Protein: CACAPSGRIGDEQFF.

Notes on this clone: A read error may produce the germline difference seen at one junction end. J is TRBJ1-5 and V is TRBV18; the D is unclear. The CDR3 contains 13 residues. Germline CDR1 KGHSH, CDR2 LQKENI. The CDR3 sequence: CASSPGPDQPQHF. In nucleotides, the CDR3 is TGTGCCAGCTCACCAGGGCCAGATCAGCCCCARCATTTT.